This TCR beta chain was captured by sequencing in a study of blood T cell repertoires in COVID-19. Assay: immunoSEQ multiplex PCR; the TCRdb copy retains only in-frame clones and omits some. In the table there are roughly 230,000 clones, 65% to 85% of which are singletons. Source material: peripheral blood. This receptor was identified in a man in his forties or fifties with active or convalescent COVID-19.

This chain's CDR3 is CASSSGQGPYEQYF. The CDR3 bases are TGTGCCAGCAGTTCAGGACAGGGCCCATACGAGCAGTACTTC. The chain employs TRBV6-2 or TRBV6-3 and TRBJ2-7; TRBD1 matches 8 bases. The CDR3 contains 14 residues. Germline CDR1 and CDR2: MNHEY and SVGEGT. Unmatched junction bases numbered 6, after V lost 4 bases and J lost 4 bases.